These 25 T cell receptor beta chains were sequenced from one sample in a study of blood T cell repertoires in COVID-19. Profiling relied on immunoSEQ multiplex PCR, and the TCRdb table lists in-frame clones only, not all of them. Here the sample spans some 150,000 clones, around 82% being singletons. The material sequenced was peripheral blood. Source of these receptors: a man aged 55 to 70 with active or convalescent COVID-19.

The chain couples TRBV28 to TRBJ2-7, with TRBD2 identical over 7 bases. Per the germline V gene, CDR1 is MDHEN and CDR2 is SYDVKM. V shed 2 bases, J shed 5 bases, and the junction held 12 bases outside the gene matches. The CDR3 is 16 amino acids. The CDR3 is CASSLHGSGKGNEQYF. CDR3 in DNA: TGTGCCAGCAGTTTACACGGGAGCGGGAAGGGAAACGAGCAGTACTTC.

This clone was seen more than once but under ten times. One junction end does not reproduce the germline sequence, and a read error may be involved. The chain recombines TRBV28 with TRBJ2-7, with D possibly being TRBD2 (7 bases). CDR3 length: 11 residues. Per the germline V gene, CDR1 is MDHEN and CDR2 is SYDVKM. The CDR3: CASSLGGAFFF. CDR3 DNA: TGTGCCAGCAGTTTAGGGGGGGCCTTTTTTTTC.

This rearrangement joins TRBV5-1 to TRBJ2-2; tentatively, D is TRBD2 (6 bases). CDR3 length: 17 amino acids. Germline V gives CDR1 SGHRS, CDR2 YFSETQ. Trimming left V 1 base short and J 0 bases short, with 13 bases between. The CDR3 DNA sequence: TGCGCCAGCAGCTTGCCCCCGGGACTTACGAACACCGGGGAGCTGTTTTTT. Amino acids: CASSLPPGLTNTGELFF.

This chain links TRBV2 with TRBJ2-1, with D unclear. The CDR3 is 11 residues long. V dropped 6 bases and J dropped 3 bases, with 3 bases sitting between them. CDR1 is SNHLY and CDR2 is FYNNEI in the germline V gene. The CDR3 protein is CASRYYNEQFF. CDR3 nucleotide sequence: TGTGCCAGCAGGTACTACAATGAGCAGTTCTTC.

The CDR3 DNA follows: TGTGCCAGCAGCTTAAGACAGAGCACAGATACGCAGTATTTT. It yields the protein CASSLRQSTDTQYF. J is TRBJ2-3 and V is TRBV13, with D maybe TRBD1 (5 bases). Germline CDR1 is PRHDT and CDR2 is FYEKMQ (reference sequence). The CDR3 spans 14 residues. The V gene lost 2 bases and the J gene lost 0 bases, with 6 bases spanning the gap.

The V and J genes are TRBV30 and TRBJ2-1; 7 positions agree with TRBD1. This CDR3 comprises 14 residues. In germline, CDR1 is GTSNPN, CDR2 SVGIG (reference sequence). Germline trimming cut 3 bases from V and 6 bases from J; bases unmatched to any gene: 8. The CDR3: CAWRRQGIGNEQFF. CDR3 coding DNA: TGTGCCTGGAGGAGACAGGGAATAGGCAATGAGCAGTTCTTC.

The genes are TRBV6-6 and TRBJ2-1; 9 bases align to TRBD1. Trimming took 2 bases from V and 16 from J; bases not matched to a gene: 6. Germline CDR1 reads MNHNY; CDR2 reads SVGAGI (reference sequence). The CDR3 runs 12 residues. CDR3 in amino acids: CASSYDTGGLFF. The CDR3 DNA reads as TGTGCCAGCAGTTACGACACAGGGGGCCTATTCTTC.

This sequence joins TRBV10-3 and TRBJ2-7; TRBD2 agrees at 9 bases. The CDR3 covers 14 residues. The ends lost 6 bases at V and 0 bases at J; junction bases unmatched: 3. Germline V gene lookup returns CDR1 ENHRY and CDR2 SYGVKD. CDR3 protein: CAISEREDSYEQYF. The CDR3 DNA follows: TGTGCCATCAGCGAGCGGGAGGACTCCTACGAGCAGTACTTC.

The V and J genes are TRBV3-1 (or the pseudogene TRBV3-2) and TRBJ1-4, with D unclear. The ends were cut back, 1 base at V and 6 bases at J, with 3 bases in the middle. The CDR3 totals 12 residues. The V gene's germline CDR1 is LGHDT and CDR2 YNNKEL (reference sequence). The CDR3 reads CASSQGDEKLFF. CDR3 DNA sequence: TGTGCCAGCAGCCAAGGAGATGAAAAACTGTTTTTT.

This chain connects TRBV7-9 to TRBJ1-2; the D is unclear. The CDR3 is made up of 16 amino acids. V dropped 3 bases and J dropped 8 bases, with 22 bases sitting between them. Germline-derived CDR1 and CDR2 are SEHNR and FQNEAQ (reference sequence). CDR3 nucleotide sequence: TGTGCCAGCAGCTTGTCTAACCCGGGATCCTCGGGAGGCTACACCTTC. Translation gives CASSLSNPGSSGGYTF.

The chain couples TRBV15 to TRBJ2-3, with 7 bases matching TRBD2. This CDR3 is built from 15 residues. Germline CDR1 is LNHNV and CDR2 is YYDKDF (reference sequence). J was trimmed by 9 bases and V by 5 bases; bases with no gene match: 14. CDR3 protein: CATSPNGLAASTQYF. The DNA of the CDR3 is TGTGCCACCAGCCCAAACGGGCTAGCGGCGAGCACGCAGTATTTT.

CDR3 sequence reads: CASSRTSQGRYGYTF. CDR3 bases: TGCGCCAGCAGCCGTACTTCTCAGGGGCGGTATGGCTACACCTTC. The chain employs TRBV4-3 and TRBJ1-2; maybe TRBD1 (6 bases). The germline V and J ends were trimmed by 4 bases and 5 bases, with 17 bases remaining between them. The CDR3 runs 15 residues. Germline assignment: CDR1 LGHNA and CDR2 YSLEER.

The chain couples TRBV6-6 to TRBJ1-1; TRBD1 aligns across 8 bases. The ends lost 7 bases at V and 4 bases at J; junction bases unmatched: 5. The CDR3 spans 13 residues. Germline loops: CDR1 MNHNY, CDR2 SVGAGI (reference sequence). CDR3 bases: TGTGCCAGCAACAGGGGGAAGAGCACTGAAGCTTTCTTT. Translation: CASNRGKSTEAFF.

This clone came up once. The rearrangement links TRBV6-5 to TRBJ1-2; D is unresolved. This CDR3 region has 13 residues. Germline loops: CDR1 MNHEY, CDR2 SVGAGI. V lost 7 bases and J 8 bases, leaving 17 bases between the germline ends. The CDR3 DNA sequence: TGTGCCAGCAATATAAACGGAGGTGACGGCTACACCTTC. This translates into CASNINGGDGYTF.

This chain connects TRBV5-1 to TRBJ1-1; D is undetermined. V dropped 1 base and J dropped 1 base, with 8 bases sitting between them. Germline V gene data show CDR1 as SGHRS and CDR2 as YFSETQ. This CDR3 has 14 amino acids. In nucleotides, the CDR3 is TGCGCCAGCAGCTTGTTTCGGTCGAACACTGAAGCTTTCTTT. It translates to CASSLFRSNTEAFF.

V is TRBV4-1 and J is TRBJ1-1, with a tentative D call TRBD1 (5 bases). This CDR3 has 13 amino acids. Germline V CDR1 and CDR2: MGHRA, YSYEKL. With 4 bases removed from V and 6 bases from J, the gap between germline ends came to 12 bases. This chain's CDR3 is CASSPVGGAEAFF. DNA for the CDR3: TGCGCCAGCAGCCCGGTTGGGGGGGCTGAAGCTTTCTTT.

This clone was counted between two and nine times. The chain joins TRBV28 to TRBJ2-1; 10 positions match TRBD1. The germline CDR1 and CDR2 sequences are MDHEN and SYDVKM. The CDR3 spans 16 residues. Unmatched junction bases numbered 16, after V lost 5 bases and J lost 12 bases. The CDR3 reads CASSPPGQGVEMTQFF. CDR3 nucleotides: TGTGCCAGCAGTCCCCCCGGACAGGGGGTGGAAATGACGCAGTTCTTC.

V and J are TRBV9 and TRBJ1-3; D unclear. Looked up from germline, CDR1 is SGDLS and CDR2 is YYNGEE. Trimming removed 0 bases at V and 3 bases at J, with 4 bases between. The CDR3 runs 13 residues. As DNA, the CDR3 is TGTGCCAGCAGCGTAGAGCTTGGAAACACCATATATTTT. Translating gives CASSVELGNTIYF. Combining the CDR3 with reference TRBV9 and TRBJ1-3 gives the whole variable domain DSGVTQTPKHLITATGQRVTLRCSPRSGDLSVYWYQQSLDQGLQFLIQYYNGEERAKGNILERFSAQQFPDLHSELNLSSLELGDSALYFCASSVELGNTIYFGEGSWLTVV.

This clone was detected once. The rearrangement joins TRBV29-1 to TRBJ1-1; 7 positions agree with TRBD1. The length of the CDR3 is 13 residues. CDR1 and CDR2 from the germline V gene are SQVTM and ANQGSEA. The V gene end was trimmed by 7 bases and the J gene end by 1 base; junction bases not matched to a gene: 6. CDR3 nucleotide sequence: TGCAGCGGGATAGGGACAGAGAACACTGAAGCTTTCTTT. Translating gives CSGIGTENTEAFF.

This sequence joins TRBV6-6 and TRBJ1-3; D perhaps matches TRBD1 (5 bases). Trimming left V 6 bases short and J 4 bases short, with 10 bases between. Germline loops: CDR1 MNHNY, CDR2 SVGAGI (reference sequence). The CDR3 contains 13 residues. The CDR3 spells CASRSTAGNTIYF. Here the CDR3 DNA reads TGTGCCAGCAGGTCGACAGCCGGAAACACCATATATTTT.

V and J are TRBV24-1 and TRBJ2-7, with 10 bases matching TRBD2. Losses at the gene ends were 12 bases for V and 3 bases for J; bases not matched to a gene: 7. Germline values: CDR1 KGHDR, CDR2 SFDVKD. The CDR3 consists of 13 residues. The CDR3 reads CAAASGSGYEQYF. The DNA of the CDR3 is TGTGCCGCCGCTAGCGGGAGTGGCTACGAGCAGTACTTC.

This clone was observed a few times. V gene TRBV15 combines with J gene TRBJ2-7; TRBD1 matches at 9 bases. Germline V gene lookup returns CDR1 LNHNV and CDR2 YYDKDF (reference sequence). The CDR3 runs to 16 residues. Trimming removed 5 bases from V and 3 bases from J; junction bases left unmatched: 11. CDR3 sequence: CATSGGLDRGGYEQYF. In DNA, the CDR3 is TGTGCCACCAGCGGTGGACTGGACAGGGGAGGCTACGAGCAGTACTTC.

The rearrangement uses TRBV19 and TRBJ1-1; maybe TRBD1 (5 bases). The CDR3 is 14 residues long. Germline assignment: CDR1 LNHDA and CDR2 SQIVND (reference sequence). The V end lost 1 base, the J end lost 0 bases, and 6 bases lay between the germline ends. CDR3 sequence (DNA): TGTGCCAGTAGTATAGCAGGGCTGAACACTGAAGCTTTCTTT. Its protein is CASSIAGLNTEAFF.

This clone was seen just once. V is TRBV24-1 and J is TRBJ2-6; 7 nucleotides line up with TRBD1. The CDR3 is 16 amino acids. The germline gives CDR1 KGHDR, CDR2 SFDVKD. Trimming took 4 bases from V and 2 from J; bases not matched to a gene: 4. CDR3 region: CATSEPTGPGANVLTF. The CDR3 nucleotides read TGTGCCACCAGTGAACCGACAGGGCCTGGGGCCAACGTCCTGACTTTC.

The CDR3 region is CASSPSQDTQYF. For the CDR3, the DNA is TGTGCCAGCAGCCCCTCTCAGGATACGCAGTATTTT. The chain joins TRBV2 to TRBJ2-3; no clear D. The CDR3 consists of 12 residues. The V gene's germline CDR1 is SNHLY and CDR2 FYNNEI. The V end was cut by 6 bases, the J end by 6 bases, with 10 bases between.